What follows is one T cell receptor (beta chain) and its context. The source of the sample is a study of blood T cell repertoires in COVID-19. Study-level background: The study drew acute and convalescent COVID-19 samples from the United States, Italy and Spain. PBMCs, B-cell-depleted T cells, or T cells provided the cDNA or gDNA that made up the material.

The V and J ends lost 0 bases and 4 bases, in that order; junction bases with no gene match: 6. Germline V gives CDR1 MGHRA, CDR2 YSYEKL. This CDR3 is built from 16 residues. Original analysis: Estimates of nucleated cell counts were drawn from the amplification of reference gene primers. Measured with immunoSEQ multiplex PCR; TCRdb has only the in-frame clones, and not every one. V, J and clone size are those of that table, while D and trimming were read from the DNA. The sample has some 31,000 clones, 90% seen once. The receptor was derived from a human donor in a cohort sampled during active COVID-19. The sequencing input was peripheral blood. This chain uses TRBV4-1 with TRBJ1-2; 9 bases are shared with TRBD1. For the CDR3, the DNA is TGCGCCAGCAGCCAAGAAGGACAGGGGAGAATCTATGGCTACACCTTC. Its translation is CASSQEGQGRIYGYTF.